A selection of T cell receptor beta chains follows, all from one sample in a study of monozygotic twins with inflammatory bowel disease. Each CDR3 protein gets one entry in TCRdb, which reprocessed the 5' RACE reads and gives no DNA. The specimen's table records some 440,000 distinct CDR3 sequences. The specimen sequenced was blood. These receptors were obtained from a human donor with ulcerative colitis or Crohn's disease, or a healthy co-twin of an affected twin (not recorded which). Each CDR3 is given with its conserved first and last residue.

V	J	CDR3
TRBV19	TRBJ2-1	CASRVAGGTNNEQFF
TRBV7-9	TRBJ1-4	CASSLSRLEKLFF
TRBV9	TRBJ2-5	CASSVGTDLSWETQYF
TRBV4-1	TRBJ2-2	CASSQWAGPNTGELFF
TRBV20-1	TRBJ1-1	CSAVTGTSEAFF
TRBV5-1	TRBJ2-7	CASRATGGIYEQYF
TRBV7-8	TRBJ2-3	CASSRGAGPTDTQYF
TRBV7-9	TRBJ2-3	CASSFAGRTDTQYF
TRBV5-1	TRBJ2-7	CASSLQGAYEQYF
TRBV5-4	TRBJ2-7	CASSPGPSGGSSYEQYF
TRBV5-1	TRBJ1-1	CASSPSGGALTEAFF